This paragraph covers one T cell receptor beta chain sequence. Trimming cost V 1 base and J 7 bases, with 14 bases left between them. Germline-derived CDR1 and CDR2 are SGHKS and YYEKEE (reference sequence). The CDR3 spans 15 residues. This sample stems from a study of technical replicates of blood from several donors. TCRdb's copy holds only in-frame clones and misses some; the assay was immunoSEQ multiplex PCR. The data hold approximately 79,000 clones, with about 97% observed a single time. The rearrangement uses TRBV5-5 and TRBJ2-2; D not certain. Sequenced sample: T cells isolated from PBMCs. The sequence was collected from a human donor in good health. CDR3 residues: CASSLYFHELGELFF. CDR3 coding DNA: TGTGCCAGCAGCTTGTATTTCCATGAACTCGGGGAGCTGTTTTTT.